Shown below are 21 T cell receptor beta chains from a single sample sequenced in a study of T cells in Graves' hyperthyroidism and ophthalmopathy. Regions amplified from RNA transcripts were the TCR beta CDR3 regions. RT-PCR in the first round (using the HTBI primer set) targeted the TCR CDR3. In TCRdb, the multiplex PCR reads were re-called with MiXCR into one record per CDR3 protein. The data hold some 510,000 distinct CDR3 sequences, with around 42% observed a single time. The specimen sequenced was peripheral blood or thyroid tissue (not recorded which). Receptor source: a woman aged 18-30 years with Graves' hyperthyroidism.

This clonotype was seen many times. CDR3 amino acids: CATSRDLSGTEKLFF. The CDR3 nucleotides read TGTGCCACCAGCAGAGATTTATCAGGGACTGAAAAACTGTTTTTT. The V gene is TRBV15, the J gene TRBJ1-4; D may be TRBD1 (5 bases). CDR3 length: 15 amino acids. V gave up 0 bases and J gave up 7 bases, with 12 bases separating them. Germline CDR1 LNHNV, CDR2 YYDKDF (reference sequence).

This clonotype was observed many times. CDR3 DNA: TGTGCCACCAGCAGAGACGGGACAGGCCCTCGTGGCTACACCTTC. Encoded protein: CATSRDGTGPRGYTF. The rearrangement uses TRBV15 and TRBJ1-2; 8 positions match TRBD1. This CDR3 is built from 15 residues. V was pared by 0 bases and J by 7 bases, with 7 bases of the junction left unmatched. Germline CDR1 and CDR2: LNHNV and YYDKDF (reference sequence).

The V gene is TRBV2, the J gene TRBJ1-5; 7 bases map to TRBD1. J gave up 4 bases and V 6 bases, and 9 bases lay outside the gene matches. Germline-derived CDR1 and CDR2 are SNHLY and FYNNEI. The CDR3 sequence is 15 residues long. The CDR3 is CASSPSQGTNQPQHF. The CDR3 DNA sequence: TGTGCCAGCAGCCCGTCACAGGGGACAAATCAGCCCCAGCATTTT.

This chain's CDR3 is CASSYKVGSYEQYF. The CDR3 nucleotides are TGTGCCAGCAGCTACAAGGTCGGTAGCTACGAGCAGTACTTC. The J gene is TRBJ2-7, the V gene TRBV9; D is undetermined. V was clipped by 4 bases and J by 3 bases, with 14 bases between them. Germline CDR1 SGDLS, CDR2 YYNGEE. This CDR3 spans 14 amino acids.

The V gene is TRBV2, the J gene TRBJ2-7, with D perhaps TRBD1 (6 bases). The CDR3 has 14 residues. V was cut by 8 bases and J by 0 bases, with 14 bases left in between. Germline CDR1 and CDR2: SNHLY and FYNNEI. The CDR3 region has the DNA TGTGCCAGCTCCTGGACAGAGAGCTCCTACGAGCAGTACTTC. This codes for CASSWTESSYEQYF.

This clonotype was found a few times. The chain's CDR3 is CASSYPDRENGYTF. In DNA form, the CDR3 reads TGTGCCAGCAGTTACCCTGACAGGGAGAACGGCTACACCTTC. This rearrangement joins TRBV25-1 to TRBJ1-2; 7 bases are a match to TRBD1. Per the germline V gene, CDR1 is MGHDK and CDR2 is SYGVNS. Losses at the gene ends were 5 bases for V and 8 bases for J; bases not matched to a gene: 11. There are 14 residues in the CDR3.

This clonotype was counted between two and nine times. V is TRBV20-1 and J is TRBJ2-5; D is possibly TRBD2 (6 bases). Looked up from germline, CDR1 is DFQATT and CDR2 is SNEGSKA (reference sequence). The CDR3 is 14 residues long. V was clipped by 4 bases and J by 3 bases, with 15 bases between them. Here the CDR3 reads CSAKKAGPKETQYF. The CDR3 DNA reads as TGCAGTGCTAAAAAGGCGGGACCCAAAGAGACCCAGTACTTC.

The chain combines TRBV25-1 with TRBJ2-7; D remains ambiguous. Trimming stripped 6 bases from V and 6 bases from J, with 15 bases between. The germline V gene has CDR1 MGHDK and CDR2 SYGVNS. The CDR3 sequence is 13 residues long. CDR3 nucleotides: TGTGCCAGCAGCTGGACCGAAGAGCCCGAGCAGTACTTC. It yields the protein CASSWTEEPEQYF.

This chain uses TRBV7-8 with TRBJ2-7; D may be TRBD1 (6 bases). The CDR3 totals 13 residues. Deletions cut 7 bases from V and 3 bases from J, with 13 bases between. From germline, CDR1 is SGHVS and CDR2 FQNEAQ. The CDR3 coding sequence is TGTGCCAGCAACCAGCCGGACAGCTACGAGCAGTACTTC. This translates into CASNQPDSYEQYF.

The chain links TRBV29-1 to TRBJ2-6; 9 bases match TRBD2. The CDR3 sequence is 17 residues long. Germline V CDR1 and CDR2: SQVTM, ANQGSEA. V was clipped by 7 bases and J by 7 bases; unmatched bases: 17. The CDR3 nucleotides read TGCAGCGCCGAAGCTAGCGGGACGTCCTACGGTGCCAACGTCCTGACTTTC. Amino acid sequence: CSAEASGTSYGANVLTF. Full variable domain (remainder filled in from reference TRBV29-1 and TRBJ2-6): SAVISQKPSRDICQRGTSLTIQCQVDSQVTMMFWYRQQPGQSLTLIATANQGSEATYESGFVIDKFPISRPNLTFSTLTVSNMSPEDSSIYLCSAEASGTSYGANVLTFGAGSRLTVL.

This clonotype occurred many times. This chain uses TRBV2 with TRBJ1-5; 7 nucleotides align to TRBD1. The CDR3 has 15 residues. V shed 6 bases, J shed 0 bases, and the junction held 5 bases outside the gene matches. CDR1 and CDR2 from the germline V gene are SNHLY and FYNNEI. CDR3 nucleotide sequence: TGTGCCAGCAGCCCGACAGGGTATAGCAATCAGCCCCAGCATTTT. Translated: CASSPTGYSNQPQHF.

This clonotype was seen only once. The J gene is TRBJ1-4, the V gene TRBV6-5, with D perhaps matching TRBD1 (5 bases). The CDR3 contains 14 residues. The germline V gene has CDR1 MNHEY and CDR2 SVGAGI. Deletions cut 4 bases from V and 5 bases from J, with 11 bases between. CDR3 sequence reads: CASSSRDLNEKLFF. The CDR3 DNA follows: TGTGCCAGCAGTTCCAGGGACCTAAATGAAAAACTGTTTTTT.

The V and J genes are TRBV11-1 and TRBJ2-7; weak D call: TRBD2 (7 bases). The CDR3 covers 15 residues. Germline-derived CDR1 and CDR2 are SGHAT and FQDESV (reference sequence). The V and J ends lost 2 bases and 7 bases respectively, with 18 bases between them. CDR3 region: CASSLFGGAYNEQYF. Here the CDR3 DNA reads TGTGCCAGCAGCTTATTTGGGGGGGCCTACAATGAGCAGTACTTC.

Of note for this clonotype: A junction boundary mismatches the germline segment, possibly from a read error. This chain connects TRBV7-9 to TRBJ1-2; D is unclear. CDR3 length equals 14 residues. Looked up from germline, CDR1 is SEHNR and CDR2 is FQNEAQ (reference sequence). The CDR3 region has the DNA TGTACCAGCAGCTCCGGGCTTCTTCCAGATGGCTACACCTTC. Its protein is CTSSSGLLPDGYTF.

This clonotype has more than one count but fewer than ten. The CDR3 DNA sequence: TGTGCCACCAGTACCGAGGGGGGTACTGAAGCTTTCTTT. Protein product: CATSTEGGTEAFF. This chain joins TRBV24-1 and TRBJ1-1, with D perhaps TRBD1 (6 bases). Germline V gene sequence: CDR1 KGHDR, CDR2 SFDVKD. This CDR3 has 13 residues. The V end was cut by 6 bases, the J end by 5 bases, with 12 bases between.

This chain connects TRBV29-1 to TRBJ1-4; D gene uncertain. V gave up 1 base and J gave up 7 bases, with 4 bases separating them. CDR3 length: 11 amino acids. Germline CDR1 and CDR2: SQVTM and ANQGSEA. This CDR3 reads CSVEGSEKLFF. DNA for the CDR3: TGCAGCGTTGAAGGGAGTGAAAAACTGTTTTTT.

The V call is TRBV2, the J call TRBJ2-7; the match to TRBD2 covers 7 bases. The CDR3 spans 19 residues. Germline assignment: CDR1 SNHLY and CDR2 FYNNEI. The ends lost 2 bases at V and 2 bases at J; junction bases unmatched: 18. As DNA, the CDR3 is TGTGCCAGCAGTGAACCGCTGGATTGGGGTTCAGCGGGACCCTACGAGCAGTACTTC. As protein: CASSEPLDWGSAGPYEQYF.

This chain connects TRBV13 to TRBJ1-6; perhaps TRBD1 as D (5 bases). CDR3 length equals 17 residues. V was trimmed by 1 base and J by 3 bases, leaving 13 bases between them. Germline lookup yields CDR1 PRHDT and CDR2 FYEKMQ (reference sequence). DNA for the CDR3: TGTGCCAGCAGCTTAGAGCCAGGGAGGCACTATAATTCACCCCTCCACTTT. Translated, it gives CASSLEPGRHYNSPLHF.

This clonotype was observed at least ten times. The CDR3 loop is CASSYLDSYTEAFF. In DNA, the CDR3 is TGTGCCAGCAGCTACCTTGACAGTTACACTGAAGCTTTCTTT. The chain links TRBV7-2 to TRBJ1-1; D is perhaps TRBD1 (5 bases). CDR3 length: 14 residues. V lost 4 bases and J lost 3, with 12 bases in between. CDR1 is SGHTA and CDR2 is FQGNSA in the germline V gene.

The chain combines TRBV2 with TRBJ1-5; D gene ambiguous. Germline V gene sequence: CDR1 SNHLY, CDR2 FYNNEI. Trimming took 6 bases from V and 0 from J, leaving 15 bases between them. The length of the CDR3 is 16 residues. CDR3 bases: TGTGCCAGCAGCGCCGGGCCAGCCTTTAGCAATCAGCCCCAGCATTTT. Residues: CASSAGPAFSNQPQHF.

This clonotype was picked up many times. This chain uses TRBV29-1 with TRBJ1-2; 7 positions agree with TRBD1. CDR3 length equals 13 residues. Germline assignment: CDR1 SQVTM and CDR2 ANQGSEA. V shed 7 bases, J shed 8 bases, and the junction held 13 bases outside the gene matches. This CDR3 reads CSALRQGDGGYTF. Here the CDR3 DNA reads TGCAGCGCCCTACGACAGGGAGATGGAGGCTACACCTTC.